One and the same sample provided the 18 T cell receptor beta chains below, sequenced in a study of shared clonotypes between healthy human individuals. Sequenced by immunoSEQ multiplex PCR; TCRdb stores in-frame clones only, minus some. This repertoire shows more than 1.2 million clones, 97% to 99% found once; its top ten account for about 0.4%. Sequencing was carried out using naive CD4+ T cells sorted from blood. The sample's subset: CD45RA+ positively selected. The receptors shown here come from a man in his thirties or forties in good health.

The chain uses TRBV28 and TRBJ1-1; maybe TRBD1 (5 bases). Trimming stripped 6 bases from V and 0 bases from J, with 11 bases between. CDR1 and CDR2 (germline): MDHEN, SYDVKM. This CDR3 has 14 residues. This CDR3 is CASRSAGLNTEAFF. CDR3 in DNA: TGTGCCAGCAGGTCAGCGGGGCTGAACACTGAAGCTTTCTTT.

The V gene is TRBV30, the J gene TRBJ1-1, with D perhaps matching TRBD1 (5 bases). Trimming took off 2 bases at V and 4 bases at J, with 20 bases between the two ends. The germline V gene encodes CDR1 GTSNPN and CDR2 SVGIG (reference sequence). CDR3 length: 16 amino acids. DNA for the CDR3: TGTGCCTGGAGTCCAGGGAGCCCTTTTTTTGTCACTGAAGCTTTCTTT. Its protein product is CAWSPGSPFFVTEAFF.

The chain links TRBV28 to TRBJ2-5; 8 positions agree with TRBD1. This CDR3 is built from 13 residues. After removal of 6 bases from V and 5 bases from J, the junction contained 5 bases not matched to a gene. Germline CDR1 MDHEN, CDR2 SYDVKM. CDR3 DNA sequence: TGTGCCAGCAGGGACAGGGAACTGGAGACCCAGTACTTC. The encoded protein is CASRDRELETQYF.

The rearrangement joins TRBV19 to TRBJ1-4, with 8 bases lining up with TRBD1. CDR1 and CDR2 (germline): LNHDA, SQIVND (reference sequence). This CDR3 region has 18 residues. The V and J ends lost 1 base and 4 bases, in that order; junction bases with no gene match: 11. DNA for the CDR3: TGTGCCAGTAGTATAGTCCGGGGGTCGACAGGGGTTAATGAAAAACTGTTTTTT. It codes for CASSIVRGSTGVNEKLFF.

The gene calls are TRBV18 and TRBJ1-4; a possible D gene is TRBD1 (5 bases). Germline-derived CDR1 and CDR2 are KGHSH and LQKENI. Trimming pared 6 bases from V and 8 bases from J, leaving 22 bases between. The CDR3 sequence is 16 residues long. The CDR3 DNA follows: TGTGCCAGCTCTCCGGTGGGAGGGACTATAAGCGAAAAACTGTTTTTT. The encoded protein is CASSPVGGTISEKLFF.

This chain links TRBV25-1 with TRBJ2-3; TRBD1 matches at 8 bases. V shed 6 bases, J shed 5 bases, and the junction held 10 bases outside the gene matches. This CDR3 comprises 15 residues. The V gene's germline CDR1 is MGHDK and CDR2 SYGVNS. CDR3 bases: TGTGCCAGCAGGCGGGGACAGGATTTGCGAGATACGCAGTATTTT. Translating gives CASRRGQDLRDTQYF.

V is TRBV9 and J is TRBJ1-4; D gene unclear. CDR1 is SGDLS and CDR2 is YYNGEE in the germline V gene. Trimming removed 2 bases from V and 0 bases from J, with 11 bases in between. This CDR3 has 16 amino acids. The DNA of the CDR3 is TGTGCCAGCAGCGTCGGACTTACCGCAACTAATGAAAAACTGTTTTTT. Translation gives CASSVGLTATNEKLFF.

V usage is TRBV5-4 and J usage is TRBJ2-7; 9 nucleotides align to TRBD2. Germline assignment: CDR1 SGHNT and CDR2 YYREEE (reference sequence). This CDR3 is built from 16 residues. V dropped 4 bases and J dropped 1; count of bases not matched to a gene: 9. In nucleotides, the CDR3 is TGTGCCAGCAGCCCAGTAGCGGGAGTAGAGTCCTACGAGCAGTACTTC. This encodes CASSPVAGVESYEQYF.

The rearrangement uses TRBV8-2 and TRBJ2-6. TRBV8-2 is labeled a pseudogene. The CDR3 loop spans 15 amino acids. The CDR3 DNA reads TGTGGCATAGCACAGACACAAAGTCGGGCCAACGTCCTGACTTTC. It encodes CGIAQTQSRANVLTF.

The genes are TRBV18 and TRBJ2-7; D may be TRBD1 or TRBD2 (5 bases each). Germline V gene lookup returns CDR1 KGHSH and CDR2 LQKENI. The CDR3 loop spans 15 amino acids. V shed 3 bases and J shed 2 bases, with 14 bases lying between them. Here the CDR3 DNA reads TGTGCCAGCTCACCGTTTGTAGGGACGCCCTACGAGCAGTACTTC. Protein product: CASSPFVGTPYEQYF.

V and J are TRBV18 and TRBJ1-5; D is unclear. The CDR3 length is 16 residues. The V gene lost 1 base and the J gene lost 5 bases, with 15 bases spanning the gap. Germline CDR1 is KGHSH and CDR2 is LQKENI. The CDR3, as DNA: TGTGCCAGCTCACCACTAGATTGGGGTTCGGATCAGCCCCAGCATTTT. It translates to CASSPLDWGSDQPQHF.

This rearrangement joins TRBV15 to TRBJ2-5, with 13 bases lining up with TRBD2. CDR1 and CDR2 from the germline V gene are LNHNV and YYDKDF (reference sequence). CDR3 length: 20 residues. Trimming at V came to 0 bases and at J to 5 bases, leaving 15 bases not matched to a gene. This CDR3 reads CATSRDPGLAGFVSQETQYF. CDR3 DNA sequence: TGTGCCACCAGCAGAGATCCGGGACTAGCGGGATTCGTTTCTCAGGAGACCCAGTACTTC.

The chain carries TRBV6-5 and TRBJ2-1; 7 bases agree with TRBD2. The CDR3 consists of 15 residues. Germline-derived CDR1 and CDR2 are MNHEY and SVGAGI. After removal of 5 bases from V and 6 bases from J, the junction contained 10 bases not matched to a gene. CDR3 sequence reads: CASSPGLVGINEQFF. CDR3 DNA sequence: TGTGCCAGCAGTCCCGGACTAGTAGGGATCAATGAGCAGTTCTTC.

The rearrangement joins TRBV11-2 to TRBJ2-2; the match to TRBD2 covers 9 bases. V shed 5 bases, J shed 1 base, and the junction held 2 bases outside the gene matches. Germline values: CDR1 SGHAT, CDR2 FQNNGV. The CDR3 contains 15 residues. The CDR3 loop reads CASSMTSGNTGELFF. The CDR3 DNA reads as TGTGCCAGCAGCATGACTAGCGGGAACACCGGGGAGCTGTTTTTT. Drawing the rest from reference TRBV11-2 and TRBJ2-2, the complete variable domain is EAGVAQSPRYKIIEKRQSVAFWCNPISGHATLYWYQQILGQGPKLLIQFQNNGVVDDSQLPKDRFSAERLKGVDSTLKIQPAKLEDSAVYLCASSMTSGNTGELFFGEGSRLTVL.

The rearrangement uses TRBV18 and TRBJ2-5, with 8 nucleotides matching TRBD2. Losses at the gene ends were 5 bases for V and 2 bases for J; bases not matched to a gene: 7. Germline CDR1 reads KGHSH; CDR2 reads LQKENI. CDR3 length equals 15 residues. This CDR3 is CASSIDLAGQETQYF. CDR3 DNA: TGTGCCAGCTCAATTGATTTAGCGGGGCAAGAGACCCAGTACTTC.

Concerning this clone: Other nucleotide sequences in the sample specify the same CDR3. The rearrangement joins TRBV7-2 to TRBJ2-1; TRBD2 matches 10 bases. V lost 6 bases to trimming and J lost 2 bases; unmatched junction nucleotides: 4. This CDR3 comprises 15 residues. Per the germline V gene, CDR1 is SGHTA and CDR2 is FQGNSA. DNA for the CDR3: TGTGCCAGCAGTTCAGGACTAGCGGCCTACAATGAGCAGTTCTTC. As protein: CASSSGLAAYNEQFF.

The chain carries TRBV10-3 and TRBJ2-1; the D call may be TRBD1 or TRBD2 (5 bases each). With 3 bases removed from V and 8 bases from J, the gap between germline ends came to 17 bases. The germline V gene encodes CDR1 ENHRY and CDR2 SYGVKD. The CDR3 extends over 15 amino acids. CDR3 nucleotide sequence: TGTGCCATCAGTGATATAGGGGCAAGCGGCGATGAGCAGTTCTTC. Translation: CAISDIGASGDEQFF.

The rearrangement uses TRBV6-6 and TRBJ2-1; no firm D call. Germline V gene data show CDR1 as MNHNY and CDR2 as SVGAGI (reference sequence). Trimming removed 8 bases from V and 0 bases from J, with 5 bases in between. The CDR3 spans 12 residues. The CDR3 bases are TGTGCCAGCGGACCCTCCTACAATGAGCAGTTCTTC. Translating gives CASGPSYNEQFF.